This T cell receptor beta chain is drawn from a study of vaccination and CD4 T cells after COVID-19. In the study overall: In the convalescent cohort, there were six males and four females, two of them Hispanic.

As to this clonotype: What it binds is not known.

The treatment was: approximately 11-day PBMC culture with coronavirus spike peptide pools or control peptides (ViraFEST assay). The Oncomine TCR Beta short-read assay was what sequenced the DNA obtained from cultured CD4+ T cells. TCRdb analysed the PCR reads with MiXCR anew, one entry per CDR3 protein. This sample yields around 12,000 distinct CDR3 sequences, of which around 48% are seen a single time; 21% belongs to the top ten. Sequencing was carried out using CD4+ T cells from blood, cultured in vitro. This TCR derives from a human donor who had recovered from COVID-19.

Written as DNA, the CDR3 is TGTGCCAGCAGTTGGGACAGGGGACTTGGGTTGCAAGAGACCCAGTACTTC. Its protein is CASSWDRGLGLQETQYF. This chain uses TRBV6-2 or TRBV6-3 with TRBJ2-5; 10 bases fit TRBD1. J gave up 2 bases and V 4 bases, and 10 bases lay outside the gene matches. The CDR3 runs 17 residues. Germline V gene lookup returns CDR1 MNHEY and CDR2 SVGEGT.